The rows below give T cell receptor beta chains drawn from one sample of a study of radiotherapy plus CTLA-4 blockade in lung cancer. Data came from immunoSEQ multiplex PCR; TCRdb stores just in-frame clones and leaves some out. The data hold about 95,000 clones, with 80% to 85% observed a single time. Sample: peripheral blood, taken from a patient treated with radiotherapy plus ipilimumab. Receptors were obtained from a human donor with non-small cell lung cancer who had a partial response to radiotherapy plus ipilimumab. Both conserved end residues are part of each CDR3. Each record gives: clone size, J gene, D gene, V gene, CDR3 protein, CDR3 DNA. The D gene is left open where the match is weak. Expanded clones get a size class; other rows say once, few or many, or leave the size out.

. | TRBJ1-1 | . | TRBV28 | CASRGRRSEAFF | TGTGCCAGCCGCGGGAGGAGGTCTGAAGCTTTCTTT
. | TRBJ2-2 | . | TRBV5-1 | CASSPYQGSTGELFF | TGCGCCAGCAGCCCCTATCAGGGGTCCACCGGGGAGCTGTTTTTT
. | TRBJ1-1 | . | TRBV28 | CATSFNRDAEAFF | TGTGCCACCTCATTTAACAGGGATGCTGAAGCTTTCTTT
. | TRBJ1-1 | TRBD1 | TRBV18 | CASSPPQGADNTEAFF | TGTGCCAGCTCCCCCCCCCAGGGGGCGGATAACACTGAAGCTTTCTTT
. | TRBJ1-2 | . | TRBV6-5 | CASSPDRQNYGYTF | TGTGCCAGCAGCCCCGACAGACAAAACTATGGCTACACCTTC
. | TRBJ2-2 | TRBD2 | TRBV30 | CAGIGGLAENTGELFF | TGTGCCGGTATAGGGGGACTAGCGGAGAACACCGGGGAGCTGTTTTTT
. | TRBJ2-7 | TRBD2 | TRBV7-2 | CASRPAGGPLYEQYF | TGTGCCAGCAGACCAGCGGGAGGGCCTTTGTACGAGCAGTACTTC
. | TRBJ2-3 | . | TRBV5-1 | CASSLGGRSGTDTQYF | TGCGCCAGCAGCTTGGGAGGTCGCTCTGGCACAGATACGCAGTATTTT
. | TRBJ2-7 | TRBD1 | TRBV28 | CASSTTGTGFHEQYF | TGTGCCAGCAGTACCACCGGGACAGGGTTCCACGAGCAGTACTTC
few | TRBJ1-1 | TRBD1 | TRBV6-5 | CASSAGQGATEAFF | TGTGCCAGCAGTGCTGGACAGGGAGCCACTGAAGCTTTCTTT